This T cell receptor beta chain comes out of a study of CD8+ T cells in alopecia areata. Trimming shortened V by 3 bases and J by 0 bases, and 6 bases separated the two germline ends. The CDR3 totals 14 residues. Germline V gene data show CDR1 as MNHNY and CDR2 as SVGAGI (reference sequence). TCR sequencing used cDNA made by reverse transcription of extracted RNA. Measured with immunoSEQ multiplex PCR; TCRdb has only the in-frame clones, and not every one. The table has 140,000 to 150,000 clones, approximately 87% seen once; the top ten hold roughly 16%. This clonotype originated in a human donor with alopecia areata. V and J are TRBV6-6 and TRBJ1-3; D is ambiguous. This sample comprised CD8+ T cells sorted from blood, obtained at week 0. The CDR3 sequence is CASSYGPSGNTIYF. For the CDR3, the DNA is TGTGCCAGCAGTTATGGTCCCTCTGGAAACACCATATATTTT.